The 9 T cell receptor beta chains below all came from one sample that was sequenced in a study of blood T cell repertoires in COVID-19. Only in-frame clones appear in the TCRdb table, and some are missing; sequencing was by immunoSEQ multiplex PCR. The profile covers about 260,000 clones, with around 84% appearing a single time and under 4.5% taken by the ten largest. Sequenced sample: PBMCs or T cells enriched from blood (not recorded which). Source of these receptors: a man aged 25-45 years with acute COVID-19.

This clone appeared once. CDR3 sequence (DNA): TGTGCCAGCATTAATAGCGGGGGGGCCGGAGGGCGCGAGACCCAGTACTTC. It yields the protein CASINSGGAGGRETQYF. The rearrangement uses TRBV2 and TRBJ2-5, with 11 bases aligning to TRBD2. This CDR3 is 17 amino acids long. The trim removed 7 bases at V and 5 bases at J, leaving 15 bases unmatched. CDR1 and CDR2 from the germline V gene are SNHLY and FYNNEI. Based on the CDR3 plus reference TRBV2 and TRBJ2-5, the full variable domain is EPEVTQTPSHQVTQMGQEVILRCVPISNHLYFYWYRQILGQKVEFLVSFYNNEISEKSEIFDDQFSVERPDGSNFTLKIRSTKLEDSAMYFCASINSGGAGGRETQYFGPGTRLLVL.

The chain is built from TRBV6-2 or TRBV6-3 and TRBJ1-5; the D gene is possibly TRBD1 (6 bases). V was shortened by 2 bases and J by 5 bases, with 16 bases between the two germline ends. Germline V gene lookup returns CDR1 MNHEY and CDR2 SVGEGT. The CDR3 is 16 residues long. As DNA, the CDR3 is TGTGCCAGCAGTTACGTGGGGGGGGGCTATGATCAGCCCCAGCATTTT. Protein: CASSYVGGGYDQPQHF.

V usage is TRBV3-1 (or the pseudogene TRBV3-2) and J usage is TRBJ2-1; 15 bases are a match to TRBD2. V trimming: 4 bases; J trimming: 3 bases; junction bases outside the gene matches: 4. CDR1 and CDR2 (germline): LGHDT, YNNKEL (reference sequence). The CDR3 is made up of 17 amino acids. CDR3 sequence: CASSPGTSGGYYNEQFF. The CDR3 nucleotides read TGTGCCAGCAGCCCCGGGACTAGCGGGGGGTACTACAATGAGCAGTTCTTC.

The chain uses TRBV5-5 and TRBJ2-1, with D perhaps TRBD1 (5 bases). CDR3 length: 12 residues. The germline gives CDR1 SGHKS, CDR2 YYEKEE (reference sequence). V was clipped by 0 bases and J by 8 bases, with 6 bases between them. This CDR3 reads CASSLVGHEQFF. CDR3 nucleotide sequence: TGTGCCAGCAGCTTGGTGGGGCATGAGCAGTTCTTC.

This chain uses TRBV6-2 or TRBV6-3 with TRBJ2-1; 8 nucleotides match TRBD2. From germline, CDR1 is MNHEY and CDR2 SVGEGT. This CDR3 is built from 16 residues. The trim removed 0 bases at V and 8 bases at J, leaving 9 bases unmatched. In DNA, the CDR3 is TGTGCCAGCAGTTACTCGAGCGGGAGCGCCCGGGATGAGCAGTTCTTC. Its protein is CASSYSSGSARDEQFF.

This chain joins TRBV3-1 (or the pseudogene TRBV3-2) and TRBJ2-1, with TRBD2 identical over 12 bases. Trimming took 6 bases from V and 2 from J; bases not matched to a gene: 2. The CDR3 extends over 15 amino acids. Germline loops: CDR1 LGHDT, CDR2 YNNKEL (reference sequence). CDR3: CASSASGGAYNEQFF. The CDR3 DNA reads as TGTGCCAGCAGTGCTAGCGGGGGGGCCTACAATGAGCAGTTCTTC.

This sequence joins TRBV28 and TRBJ2-1, with 12 bases lining up with TRBD2. CDR1 and CDR2 from the germline V gene are MDHEN and SYDVKM. V lost 5 bases, J lost 3 bases, and 8 bases stayed unmatched. The CDR3 has 17 residues. The CDR3 nucleotides read TGTGCCAGCAGTCCACGCCAGACTAGCGGGAGCTACAATGAGCAGTTCTTC. This gives the protein CASSPRQTSGSYNEQFF.

The rearrangement joins TRBV18 to TRBJ1-4; D not resolved. The length of the CDR3 is 16 residues. Germline V gives CDR1 KGHSH, CDR2 LQKENI. Trimming shortened V by 0 bases and J by 7 bases, and 15 bases separated the two germline ends. The CDR3 sequence: CASSPPVRERFEKLFF. As DNA, the CDR3 is TGTGCCAGCTCACCACCAGTGAGGGAAAGGTTTGAAAAACTGTTTTTT.

The genes are TRBV4-3 and TRBJ1-6; 8 bases are shared with TRBD1. Trimming took 3 bases from V and 11 from J; bases not matched to a gene: 15. CDR3 length equals 17 residues. Germline lookup yields CDR1 LGHNA and CDR2 YSLEER. Here the CDR3 reads CASSHGYKQGGTTPLHF. The CDR3 DNA sequence: TGCGCCAGCAGCCATGGGTACAAACAGGGGGGTACAACACCCCTCCACTTT.